Listed below are T cell receptor beta chains from one sample, sequenced in a study of OX40 agonist ivuxolimab in advanced cancers. The method was immunoSEQ multiplex PCR; TCRdb's version includes in-frame clones alone and lacks a portion of them. The profile shows approximately 69,000 clones, approximately 93% of them singletons. The starting material was CD4+ or CD8+ T cells sorted from blood, obtained in a trial of the OX40 agonist ivuxolimab. Source of these receptors: an adult with an advanced solid tumor such as melanoma, head and neck, liver or kidney cancer. CDR3s include the opening cysteine and the closing phenylalanine or tryptophan. A D gene is named only where the DNA matches it firmly. Clone size is given for some rows only: seen once, a few or many times, or a class if the clone is expanded.

clone size	V gene	J gene	D gene	CDR3 protein	CDR3 DNA
-	TRBV18	TRBJ1-2	TRBD1	CASSTTGGPSGYTF	TGTGCCAGCTCAACAACAGGGGGTCCAAGTGGCTACACCTTC
-	TRBV29-1	TRBJ2-3	TRBD1	CSVVTADRGYF	TGCAGCGTGGTGACCGCAGACAGGGGGTATTTT
-	TRBV5-4	TRBJ2-7	-	CASSLSATAYEQYF	TGTGCCAGCAGCTTGTCCGCGACAGCCTACGAGCAGTACTTC
-	TRBV6-5	TRBJ2-7	-	CASSRGAVTGYEQYF	TGTGCCAGCAGTCGAGGGGCCGTAACAGGGTACGAGCAGTACTTC
-	TRBV5-1	TRBJ2-2	TRBD1	CASSIGQGANTGELFF	TGCGCCAGCAGCATAGGACAGGGGGCGAACACCGGGGAGCTGTTTTTT
-	TRBV10-2	TRBJ2-1	-	CASSELYSVTYNEQFF	TGCGCCAGCAGTGAGCTGTATAGCGTTACCTACAATGAGCAGTTCTTC
-	TRBV15	TRBJ2-5	TRBD2	CATSPGLAEETQYF	TGTGCCACCAGCCCAGGACTAGCGGAAGAGACCCAGTACTTC
-	TRBV4-1	TRBJ1-4	-	CASSQDRIGEKLFF	TGCGCCAGCAGCCAAGATAGGATTGGGGAAAAACTGTTTTTT
-	TRBV19	TRBJ1-2	TRBD1	CASSAPGQGAEGYTF	TGTGCCAGTAGTGCGCCGGGACAGGGGGCGGAGGGCTACACCTTC
-	TRBV5-1	TRBJ1-6	-	CASSLQGLTYNSPLHF	TGCGCCAGCAGCTTGCAAGGACTGACATATAATTCACCCCTCCACTTT
-	TRBV5-1	TRBJ1-1	-	CASSLTKANTEAFF	TGCGCCAGCAGCTTAACAAAAGCGAACACTGAAGCTTTCTTT
-	TRBV19	TRBJ2-1	-	CASSIFGGLGYNEQFF	TGTGCCAGTAGTATTTTCGGCGGGTTGGGGTACAATGAGCAGTTCTTC
few	TRBV28	TRBJ1-2	TRBD1	CASSQSRGSGYTF	TGTGCCAGCAGTCAGTCCAGGGGGAGTGGCTACACCTTC
once	TRBV4-1	TRBJ1-4	TRBD1	CASSDTGTGGEKLFF	TGCGCCAGCAGCGACACCGGGACAGGAGGTGAAAAACTGTTTTTT
-	TRBV19	TRBJ2-7	-	CASSFGSYEQYF	TGTGCCAGTAGTTTTGGGTCCTACGAGCAGTACTTC
-	TRBV9	TRBJ2-1	-	CASSVAAGRANEQFF	TGTGCCAGCAGCGTAGCGGCGGGAAGGGCCAATGAGCAGTTCTTC
-	TRBV2	TRBJ1-1	-	CASSGGGNTEAFF	TGTGCCAGCAGCGGGGGGGGGAACACTGAAGCTTTCTTT
-	TRBV18	TRBJ1-5	-	CASSPSGGLGQPQHF	TGTGCCAGCTCACCCTCCGGGGGGCTCGGTCAGCCCCAGCATTTT
-	TRBV29-1	TRBJ2-4	TRBD1	CSVRTGETKNIQYF	TGCAGCGTTCGGACAGGGGAGACCAAAAACATTCAGTACTTC
-	TRBV30	TRBJ2-1	TRBD2	CSSTSGPPANEQFF	TGTTCATCGACTAGCGGGCCCCCCGCCAATGAGCAGTTCTTC
-	TRBV6-5	TRBJ1-2	-	CASSGNYGYTF	TGTGCCAGCAGCGGTAACTATGGCTACACCTTC
-	TRBV27	TRBJ1-2	TRBD1	CASSPSGQNYGYTF	TGTGCCAGCAGCCCGTCGGGACAGAACTATGGCTACACCTTC
-	TRBV15	TRBJ1-1	-	CATSRGGVNTEAFF	TGTGCCACCAGCAGAGGGGGGGTGAACACTGAAGCTTTCTTT
-	TRBV7-3	TRBJ2-3	TRBD2	CASRQAGGDTQYF	TGTGCCAGCAGACAAGCGGGAGGAGATACGCAGTATTTT
-	TRBV6-7	TRBJ2-3	TRBD2	CASSYWLAGYTDTQYF	TGTGCCAGCAGTTACTGGCTAGCGGGATACACAGATACGCAGTATTTT
-	TRBV11-2	TRBJ2-1	-	CASSRASALQPFF	TGTGCCAGCAGCAGAGCCTCAGCGCTTCAGCCGTTCTTC